The clone carrying this TCR beta chain was observed at least ten times. The data are from a study of response to subunit inactivated influenza vaccine. TCRdb passed the RT-PCR reads through MiXCR, listing each CDR3 protein once. The repertoire has more than 450,000 distinct CDR3 sequences, about 10% of them found once; the top ten carry approximately 11%. The V gene end was trimmed by 7 bases and the J gene end by 4 bases; junction bases not matched to a gene: 9. CDR3 length equals 14 residues. The sample also formed part of further work on T cells expressing NK-cell markers. That source adds: For TCR beta, cDNA was produced by 5'RACE template switching with UMIs. From sorted CD3+CD56+NKG2C+, CD3+CD56+NKG2C- and CD3+CD56-NKG2C+ T cells came the TCR beta repertoires. HCMV serostatus: seven of eight sequenced donors positive, one negative. In a handful of donors, dominant CD3+CD56+NKG2C+ clones formed roughly 1.0-7.5% of CD8+ cells.

This receptor was identified in a man aged 45-60 years who received an inactivated influenza vaccine. The source material was PBMCs from blood, sampled on the day of vaccination. The chain links TRBV12-3 or TRBV12-4 to TRBJ2-7, with 8 bases lining up with TRBD1. The CDR3, as DNA: TGTGCCAGCACCCTAGGGACAGGAGCTTACGAGCAGTACTTC. Its translation: CASTLGTGAYEQYF.